What follows is one T cell receptor (beta chain) and its context. Its antigen remains unknown. The data originate from a study of beta chain features in type 1 diabetes. Study results and limitations: In cDNA sequencing, cells with high TCR expression could be over-represented. Researchers reported that naive, central memory and Treg TCRB repertoires appeared more similar in patients than in healthy donors.

Each donor gave one heparinised blood draw averaging about 100 mL. Sorted CD4+ subsets: naive, central memory, regulatory, stem cell-like memory (CD45RO/CCR7/CD25/CD127/CD95/CD27 panel). Expressed TCRB transcripts were sequenced, since all the RNA that had been isolated was reverse transcribed. This table comes from immunoSEQ multiplex PCR, and its TCRdb copy is limited to in-frame clones, with some not included. The sample lists 130,000 to 150,000 clones, approximately 52% seen once, with around 0.43% in the top ten. Germline CDR1 SGHRS, CDR2 YFSETQ. The CDR3 runs 12 residues. Sequenced: Tregs from blood. The genes are TRBV5-1 and TRBJ2-5; D not certain. The closer fit of TRBJ2-7 to the DNA end suggests the J call may be wrong. This receptor was identified in a man aged 18 to 29 in good health. Here the CDR3 DNA reads TGCGCCAGCAGCTCCTCTCCCTACGAGCAGTACTTC. It yields the protein CASSSSPYEQYF.